The present entry profiles one T cell receptor (beta chain) with its context. Its specific antigen is unknown. Per-nucleotide qualities are absent, and no much larger clonotype sits a single base away. Receptor libraries were prepared by the immunoSEQ multiplex PCR assay. For the multiplex PCR, a mixture combining 60 forward primers for TCR Vbeta segments and 13 reverse primers for TCR Jbeta segments was used. The CDR3 region of rearranged TCR beta genes was amplified from genomic DNA with a multiplex PCR assay. The Illumina HiSeq System was used to sequence the amplified TCR beta libraries as 87-base-pair reads. As for the authors' bioinformatics: In a later analysis, tens of millions of unique TCR beta chains were counted across the 500 to 850 repertoires, and approximately 11 million of these chains were shared by at least two donors. To remove PCR and sequencing errors, raw reads were error-corrected and collapsed into unique sequences using a nearest-neighbor algorithm that merged closely related sequences. CDR3 sequences were aligned to IMGT reference sequences to assign V, D and J gene segments. For a sequence to be retained, a match of at least six nucleotides to both a V gene segment and a J gene segment was required. A rearrangement counted as productive if the CDR3 had no stop codons and remained in frame with V and J, and every other rearrangement counted as non-productive. Following IMGT convention, CDR3 was defined as the stretch from the second conserved V-encoded cysteine to the conserved J-encoded phenylalanine. Sequences without an unambiguous match to a single V gene segment were excluded from the earlier analysis of about 600 of the donors. In an earlier analysis of some 590 of the donors, a V segment was called functional when productive rearrangements were above 56.7%, and segregating when the standard deviation between donors exceeded 5%. A statistical classification framework was built to diagnose cytomegalovirus status from the catalog of TCR beta chain sequences. In a later analysis, V and J genes were assigned by comparing TCR nucleotide sequences against IMGT/GENE-DB human TR gene sequences. In a later analysis, CDR3 sequences and most-parsimonious VDJ recombination scenarios were assigned using the TCRdist pipeline. In a later analysis, each TCR beta chain was defined by its CDR3 amino acid sequence together with its V-gene family, and reads without a unique V-gene family were excluded. To address suspected cross-contamination and a sequencing artifact, a later analysis removed around 600 highly shared, low-generation-probability nucleotide sequences. In a later analysis, a clonal expansion index was calculated for each public chain from normalized within-repertoire ranks of inferred template counts. In a later analysis, generation probabilities were computed with a VDJ recombination model fitted to out-of-frame rearrangements, and the resulting probabilities were checked against IGoR. A later analysis scored TCR-TCR, TCR-HLA and TCR-CMV co-occurrence with hypergeometric tests, applying a repertoire-size bias correction to TCR pairs. False discovery rates were estimated in a later analysis by permuting HLA or CMV assignments 20 times. In a later analysis, co-occurring TCRs were grouped with DBSCAN, and TCRdist sequence similarity was added when clustering was performed within HLA-allele-positive subsets. Repertoires with fewer than 30,000 or more than 120,000 public chains, plus five repertoires with anomalous nucleotide sharing, were excluded from co-occurrence clustering. TCRdb's version of the immuneACCESS table is confined to in-frame rearrangements and falls short of the full clone set. An unresolved V gene accounts for under half of the shortfall where checked; the remainder is of unknown origin. V and J calls and clone size follow that table, whereas D and trimming were derived from the DNA. This sample gives around 150,000 clones in total; 82% of them show up just once. The ten largest clones capture roughly 8% of the sample.

This sample is part of a study of cytomegalovirus exposure and HLA in healthy donors (dated by TCRdb to between 2016 and 2019). About the full investigation: An earlier analysis of approximately 590 of the donors reported roughly 300 Gb of sequence data and 117 million unique TCR beta sequences from some 180 million T cells. Approximately 300 gigabases of sequencing data and around 85 million unique TCR sequences made up an early release that covered under 750 HLA-typed donors. The genetic ancestry cluster associated with self-reported Caucasian donors included 81% of the 398 genotyped donors. The aim of the study was to test whether cataloging public T cell receptors could identify signatures of past pathogen exposure. Using immunosequencing, the study profiled T cell repertoires from 500 to 800 subjects and related those repertoires to cytomegalovirus serostatus. A separate validation cohort of about 110 different subjects was used in addition to the roughly 670-subject first cohort. High-throughput TCR immunosequencing, statistical association of individual TCRs with disease status, and machine learning were combined to predict cytomegalovirus infection status. To study patterns of TCR occurrence, a later analysis re-analyzed previously published TCR beta repertoires from around 670 donors and added high-resolution HLA genotyping. Rather than using new phenotypic data, the later analysis identified candidate immune exposures from TCR beta sequences and from how often those sequences occurred across donors. An earlier analysis of a few hundred of the donors applied high-throughput TCR beta sequencing to assess whether each TCR beta V gene segment acted as functional or pseudogenic. Donor age, sex, ethnicity and CMV serostatus were compiled together with the repertoire data. Genome-wide SNP genotypes for about 65% of the 666 donors were used in a later genetic analysis, which treated that subset as a discovery cohort. Every discovery cohort repertoire had been produced on one sequencing platform. Class I and class II HLA loci were covered by the typing at four-digit resolution. The number of donors typed differed by locus, with about 620-630 for A, B, C, DRB1 and DQB1, roughly 520 for DQA1, some 570 for DPA1, and some 440 for DPB1. Several DR-DQ haplotypes were treated as single units for association and clustering because of strong linkage in the cohort. Among several hundred genotyped donors of the cohort, an average of approximately 240,000 unique TCR beta nucleotide sequences was sequenced per donor, of which about 19% were non-productive.

The cohort comprised 710 or so healthy bone marrow donors. At the time of sampling, every cohort member was nominally healthy, though immune exposures that went unrecorded were likely present. The donor was CMV seropositive and belonged to the group of 250 to 300 seropositive cohort members. A peripheral blood sample was collected from each donor, and TCR beta sequencing was performed on peripheral blood mononuclear cells. The Qiagen DNeasy Blood Extraction Kit was used to extract genomic DNA from the blood cell samples. What the study reported, not specific to this receptor: In an earlier analysis of several hundred of the donors, most TCR beta V segments were observed in productive rearrangements about 90% or about 30% of the time, broadly matching IMGT annotations. Three of the identified cytomegalovirus-associated TCR beta chains were confirmed in vitro to be specific for cytomegalovirus antigens. In a later analysis, the rate of TCR association differed among HLA loci, with DRB1 alleles having the most associated TCRs and HLA-C alleles having the fewest. A group of highly shared sequence variants was considered likely to be a technical artifact of the sequencing pipeline. A later analysis found that HLA-associated TCR beta chains were more clonally expanded and had lower generation probabilities than equally common non-associated chains. Assigning TCR associations to individual alleles was difficult when HLA alleles, especially DR and DQ, strongly co-occurred. In both the original and validation cohorts, the classifier was reported to diagnose cytomegalovirus status with high specificity and sensitivity. In the study, some 160 TCR beta chains were listed as associated with cytomegalovirus. According to a later genetic analysis, donors in an Asian-associated ancestry cluster had fewer N-insertions in productive TCRs than the approximately 670-donor mean. Presence/absence analyses assumed roughly uniform sequencing depth across donors, an assumption that may not hold. An association between a missense DCLRE1C variant and V-gene and J-gene trimming of TCR beta chains was found in a later genetic analysis and replicated in an independent cohort. In a later analysis, most CMV-associated TCR beta chains were found to appear HLA-restricted, with HLA associations seemingly driven largely by CMV exposure. The authors suggested that the approach could potentially be extended to other disease states and immunological phenotypes. CMV serostatus was the only immune exposure information available for the cohort. Several of the top co-occurrence clusters appeared to be linked to parvovirus B19, influenza, CMV and Epstein-Barr virus, according to a later analysis. Linkage disequilibrium might explain the correlated functional status among segregating V segments, but an unknown experimental factor could not be ruled out. At a false discovery rate of 0.05, a later analysis linked 15,000 to 20,000 TCR beta sequences to specific HLA alleles. Approximately 16 rarely observed V segments, including chromosome 9 orphons, were excluded from the earlier analysis of some 590 of the donors because counts were too low. This cohort had only TCR beta chains sequenced, and the lack of alpha or paired-chain data limited which features could be detected. A further reported finding was that TCR beta sequences accurately predicted the HLA-A and HLA-B alleles for most subjects in the first cohort. Because HLA typing was unavailable for some donors at each locus, only the typed subset was used in association tests. While some public TCRs were present in many individuals, most TCR sequences turned up only very rarely across donors.

Sequencing was performed on PBMCs. The TCR comes from a woman in her forties or fifties in good health and CMV-seropositive.

The bases are TGTGCCAGCAGCGGAGGGACGGCGGCCTACGAGCAGTACTTC. It is translated as CASSGGTAAYEQYF. The sequence joins TRBV6-1 to TRBJ2-7; possibly the D gene is TRBD2, per 6 matching bases. In the germline V gene, CDR1 corresponds to MNHNS and CDR2 to SASEGT. V is shortened by 6 bases, J by 2 bases, and the region joining them spans 14 bases. Including the terminal cysteine and phenylalanine, the CDR3 comprises 14 residues. Of the read, only the CDR3 DNA is kept; its 42 bases are in frame from base 1.